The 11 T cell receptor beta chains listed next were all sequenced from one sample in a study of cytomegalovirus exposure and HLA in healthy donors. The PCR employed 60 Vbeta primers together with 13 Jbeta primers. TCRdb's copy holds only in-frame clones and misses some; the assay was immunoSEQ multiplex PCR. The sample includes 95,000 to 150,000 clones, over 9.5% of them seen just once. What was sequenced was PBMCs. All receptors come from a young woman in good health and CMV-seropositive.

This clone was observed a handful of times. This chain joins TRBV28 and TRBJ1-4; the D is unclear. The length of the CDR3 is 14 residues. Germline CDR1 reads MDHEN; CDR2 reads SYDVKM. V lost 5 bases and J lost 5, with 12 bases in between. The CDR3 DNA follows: TGTGCCAGCAGTCCTCTCTATCCCAATGAAAAACTGTTTTTT. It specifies CASSPLYPNEKLFF.

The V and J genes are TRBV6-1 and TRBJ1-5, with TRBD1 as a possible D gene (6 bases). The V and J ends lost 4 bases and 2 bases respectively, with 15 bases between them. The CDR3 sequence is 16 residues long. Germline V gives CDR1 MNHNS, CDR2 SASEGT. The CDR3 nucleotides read TGTGCCAGCAGTGGAGGGGGGGGTGGGGGCAATCAGCCCCAGCATTTT. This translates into CASSGGGGGGNQPQHF.

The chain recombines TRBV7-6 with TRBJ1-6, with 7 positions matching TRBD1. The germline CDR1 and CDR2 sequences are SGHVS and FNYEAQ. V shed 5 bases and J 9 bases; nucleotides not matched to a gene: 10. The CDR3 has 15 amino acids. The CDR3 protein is CASSPGTGDFSPLHF. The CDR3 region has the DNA TGTGCCAGCAGCCCAGGCACAGGGGATTTTTCACCCCTCCACTTT.

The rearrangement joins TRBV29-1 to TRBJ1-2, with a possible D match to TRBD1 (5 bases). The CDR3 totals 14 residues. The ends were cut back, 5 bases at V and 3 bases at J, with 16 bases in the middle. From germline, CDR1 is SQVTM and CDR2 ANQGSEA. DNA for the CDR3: TGCAGCGTTTATGCCCCATGGGGGGACTATGGCTACACCTTC. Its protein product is CSVYAPWGDYGYTF.

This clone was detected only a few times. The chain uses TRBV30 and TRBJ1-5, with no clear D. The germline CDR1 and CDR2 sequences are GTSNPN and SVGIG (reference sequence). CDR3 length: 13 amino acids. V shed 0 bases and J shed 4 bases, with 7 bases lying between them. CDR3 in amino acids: CAWSVTGNQPQHF. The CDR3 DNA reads TGTGCCTGGAGTGTAACGGGGAATCAGCCCCAGCATTTT.

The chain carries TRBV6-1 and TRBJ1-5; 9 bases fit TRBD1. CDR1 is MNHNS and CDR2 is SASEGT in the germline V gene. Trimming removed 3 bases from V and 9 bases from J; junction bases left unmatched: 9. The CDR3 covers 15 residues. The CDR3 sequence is CASSEAQGASRPQHF. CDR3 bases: TGTGCCAGCAGTGAGGCACAGGGGGCGTCGCGGCCCCAGCATTTT.

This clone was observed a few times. CDR3 nucleotides: TGCGCCAGCAGCTTGGGTACTAGCGGGAGCTATGAGCAGTTCTTC. It translates to CASSLGTSGSYEQFF. This rearrangement joins TRBV5-1 to TRBJ2-1; TRBD2 aligns across 11 bases. This CDR3 region has 15 residues. Germline values: CDR1 SGHRS, CDR2 YFSETQ. After removal of 0 bases from V and 8 bases from J, the junction contained 4 bases not matched to a gene.

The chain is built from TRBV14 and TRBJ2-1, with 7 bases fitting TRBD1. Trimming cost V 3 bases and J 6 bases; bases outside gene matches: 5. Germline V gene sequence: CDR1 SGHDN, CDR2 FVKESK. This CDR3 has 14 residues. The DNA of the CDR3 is TGTGCCAGCAGCCATCCTTCAGGGGGCAATGAGCAGTTCTTC. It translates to CASSHPSGGNEQFF.

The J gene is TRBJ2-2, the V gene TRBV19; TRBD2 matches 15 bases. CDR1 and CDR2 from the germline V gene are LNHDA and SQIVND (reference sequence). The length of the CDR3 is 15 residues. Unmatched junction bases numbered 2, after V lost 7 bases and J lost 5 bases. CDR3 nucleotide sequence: TGTGCCAGTACCGGGACTAGCGGGAGGACCGGGGAGCTGTTTTTT. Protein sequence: CASTGTSGRTGELFF.

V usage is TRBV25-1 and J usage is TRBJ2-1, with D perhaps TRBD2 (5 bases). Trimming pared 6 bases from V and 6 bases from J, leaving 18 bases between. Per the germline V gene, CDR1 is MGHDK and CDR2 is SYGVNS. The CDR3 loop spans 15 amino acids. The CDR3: CASRPSTGSGNEQFF. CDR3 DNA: TGTGCCAGCAGGCCATCGACGGGATCCGGCAATGAGCAGTTCTTC.

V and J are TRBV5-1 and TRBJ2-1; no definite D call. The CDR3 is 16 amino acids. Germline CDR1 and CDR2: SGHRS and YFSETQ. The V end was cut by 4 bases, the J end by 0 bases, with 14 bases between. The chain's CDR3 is CASSPAASSSYNEQFF. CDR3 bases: TGCGCCAGCAGCCCTGCGGCGTCTAGCTCCTACAATGAGCAGTTCTTC.